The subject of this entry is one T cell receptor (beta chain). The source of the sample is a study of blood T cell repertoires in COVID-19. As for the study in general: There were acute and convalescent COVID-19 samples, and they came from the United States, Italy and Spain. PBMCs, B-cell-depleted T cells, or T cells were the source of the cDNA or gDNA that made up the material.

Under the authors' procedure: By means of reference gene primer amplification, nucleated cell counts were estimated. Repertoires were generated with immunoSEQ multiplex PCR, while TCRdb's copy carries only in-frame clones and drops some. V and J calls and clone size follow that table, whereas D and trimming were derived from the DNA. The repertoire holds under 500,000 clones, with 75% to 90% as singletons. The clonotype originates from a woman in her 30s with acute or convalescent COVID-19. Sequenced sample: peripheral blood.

CDR3 amino acids: CSVLGQPTFNYGYTF. The DNA of the CDR3 is TGCAGCGTTCTAGGACAGCCAACCTTCAACTATGGCTACACCTTC. This chain links TRBV29-1 with TRBJ1-2; D might be TRBD1 (6 bases). The CDR3 loop spans 15 amino acids. The V end lost 5 bases, the J end lost 2 bases, and 18 bases lay between the germline ends. Germline-derived CDR1 and CDR2 are SQVTM and ANQGSEA.